The entry below describes one T cell receptor beta chain. Its antigen remains unidentified. CDR1 is LNHNV and CDR2 is YYDKDF in the germline V gene (reference sequence). The CDR3 is 14 residues long. V was trimmed by 0 bases and J by 5 bases, leaving 11 bases between them. TCRdb keeps only in-frame clones here, not all; method: immunoSEQ multiplex PCR. The sample comprises fewer than 85,000 clones, 85% to 95% of which are singletons, and 0.63% rests with the top ten. The source of the sample is a study of cytomegalovirus exposure and HLA in healthy donors. Study results and limitations: Rare sequences made up most TCRs, while some public TCRs were found in many donors.

The chain carries TRBV15 and TRBJ2-7, with unresolved D. The TCR sequence derives from a woman younger than 35 in good health and CMV-seronegative. Sequencing was carried out using PBMCs. The CDR3 DNA follows: TGTGCCACCAGCAGAGATAGAGTTTTCCACGAGCAGTACTTC. It specifies CATSRDRVFHEQYF.